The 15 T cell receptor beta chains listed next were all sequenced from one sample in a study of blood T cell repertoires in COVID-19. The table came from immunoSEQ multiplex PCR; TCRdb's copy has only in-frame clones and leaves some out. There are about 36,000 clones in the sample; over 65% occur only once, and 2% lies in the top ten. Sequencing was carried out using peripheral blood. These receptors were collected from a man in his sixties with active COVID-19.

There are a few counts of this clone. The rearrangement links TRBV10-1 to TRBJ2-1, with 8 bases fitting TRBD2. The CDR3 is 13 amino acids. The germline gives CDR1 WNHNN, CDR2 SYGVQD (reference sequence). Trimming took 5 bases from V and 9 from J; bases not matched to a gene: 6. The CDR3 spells CASSPGGGLEQFF. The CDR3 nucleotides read TGCGCCAGCAGTCCCGGCGGGGGGCTTGAGCAGTTCTTC.

CDR3 in DNA: TGTGCCAGCTCGAAGGAGGCAAATGAAAAACTGTTTTTT. Residues: CASSKEANEKLFF. This chain connects TRBV18 to TRBJ1-4; D not resolved. V lost 6 bases to trimming and J lost 5 bases, with 10 bases between them. Germline V CDR1 and CDR2: KGHSH, LQKENI. The CDR3 runs 13 residues.

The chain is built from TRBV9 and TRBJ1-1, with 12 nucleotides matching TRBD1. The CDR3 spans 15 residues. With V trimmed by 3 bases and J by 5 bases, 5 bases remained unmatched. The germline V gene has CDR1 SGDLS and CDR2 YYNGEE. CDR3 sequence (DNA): TGTGCCAGCAGCGCTGGGGGACAGGGGGCAACTGAAGCTTTCTTT. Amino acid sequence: CASSAGGQGATEAFF.

Here the CDR3 reads CAISRQSTSMNTEAFF. CDR3 bases: TGTGCCATCAGTCGACAGAGTACCTCCATGAACACTGAAGCTTTCTTT. The gene calls are TRBV10-3 and TRBJ1-1, with D tentatively TRBD1 (5 bases). The CDR3 length is 16 residues. From germline, CDR1 is ENHRY and CDR2 SYGVKD. With 5 bases removed from V and 0 bases from J, the gap between germline ends came to 16 bases.

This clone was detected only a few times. CDR3 in DNA: TGCGCCAGCAGTCGAGACAGGGGAAGCGAGCAGTACTTC. It encodes CASSRDRGSEQYF. V gene TRBV10-1 combines with J gene TRBJ2-7; 8 bases line up with TRBD1. The junction had 6 bases not matched to a gene; V was cut back by 5 bases and J by 6 bases. The CDR3 spans 13 residues. Germline CDR1 is WNHNN and CDR2 is SYGVQD (reference sequence).

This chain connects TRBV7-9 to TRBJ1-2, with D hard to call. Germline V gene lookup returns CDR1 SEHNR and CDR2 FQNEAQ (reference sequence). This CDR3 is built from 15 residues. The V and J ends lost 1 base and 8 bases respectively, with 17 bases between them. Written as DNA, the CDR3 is TGTGCCAGCAGCTTAGTAGGTCGGCGGCCAGAGGGCTACACCTTC. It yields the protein CASSLVGRRPEGYTF.

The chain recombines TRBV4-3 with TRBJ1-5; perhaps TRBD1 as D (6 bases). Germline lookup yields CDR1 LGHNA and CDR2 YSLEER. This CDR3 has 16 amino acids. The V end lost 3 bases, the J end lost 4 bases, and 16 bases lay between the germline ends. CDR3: CASSQVAGALNQPQHF. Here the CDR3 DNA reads TGCGCCAGCAGCCAGGTCGCAGGGGCCTTAAATCAGCCCCAGCATTTT.

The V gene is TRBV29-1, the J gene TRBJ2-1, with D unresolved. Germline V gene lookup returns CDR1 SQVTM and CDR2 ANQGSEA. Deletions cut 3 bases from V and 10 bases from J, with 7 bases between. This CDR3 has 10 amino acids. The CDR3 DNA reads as TGCAGCGTTGAGTGGCCCGAGCAGTTCTTC. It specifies CSVEWPEQFF.

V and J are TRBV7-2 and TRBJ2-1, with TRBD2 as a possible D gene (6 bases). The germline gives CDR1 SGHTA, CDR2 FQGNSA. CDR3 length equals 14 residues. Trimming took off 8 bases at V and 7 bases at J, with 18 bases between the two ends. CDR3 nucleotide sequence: TGTGCCAGCGGACTTAACGCGGCGGGGAATGAGCAGTTCTTC. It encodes CASGLNAAGNEQFF. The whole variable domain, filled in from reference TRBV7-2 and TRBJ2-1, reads GAGVSQSPSNKVTEKGKDVELRCDPISGHTALYWYRQSLGQGLEFLIYFQGNSAPDKSGLPSDRFSAERTGGSVSTLTIQRTQQEDSAVYLCASGLNAAGNEQFFGPGTRLTVL.

The CDR3: CASSPTGDLTDGYTF. DNA of the CDR3: TGTGCCAGCAGCCCGACAGGGGATCTTACGGATGGCTACACCTTC. This chain uses TRBV7-9 with TRBJ1-2; 8 bases are shared with TRBD1. The CDR3 is 15 amino acids. Germline V CDR1 and CDR2: SEHNR, FQNEAQ (reference sequence). V lost 5 bases, J lost 6 bases, and 11 bases stayed unmatched.

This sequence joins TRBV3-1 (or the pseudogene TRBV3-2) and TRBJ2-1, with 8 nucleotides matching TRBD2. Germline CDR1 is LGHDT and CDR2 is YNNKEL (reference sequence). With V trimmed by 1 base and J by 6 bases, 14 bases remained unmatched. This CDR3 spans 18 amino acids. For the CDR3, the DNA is TGTGCCAGCAGCCAAGGGCAGCTAGCGGGTCCCACGGGCAATGAGCAGTTCTTC. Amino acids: CASSQGQLAGPTGNEQFF.

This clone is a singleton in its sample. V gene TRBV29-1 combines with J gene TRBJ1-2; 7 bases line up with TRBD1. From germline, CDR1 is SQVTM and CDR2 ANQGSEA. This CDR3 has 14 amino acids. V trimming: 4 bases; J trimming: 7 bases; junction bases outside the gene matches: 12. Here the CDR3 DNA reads TGCAGCGTTGGTGTCCAGGGGGACGGTGTTGGCTACACCTTC. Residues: CSVGVQGDGVGYTF.

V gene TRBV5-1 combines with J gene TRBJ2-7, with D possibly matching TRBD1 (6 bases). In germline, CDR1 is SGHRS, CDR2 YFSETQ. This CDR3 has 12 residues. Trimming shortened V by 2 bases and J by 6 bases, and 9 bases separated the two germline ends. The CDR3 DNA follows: TGCGCCAGCAGCTTCACAGGGAGCGAGCAGTACTTC. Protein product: CASSFTGSEQYF.

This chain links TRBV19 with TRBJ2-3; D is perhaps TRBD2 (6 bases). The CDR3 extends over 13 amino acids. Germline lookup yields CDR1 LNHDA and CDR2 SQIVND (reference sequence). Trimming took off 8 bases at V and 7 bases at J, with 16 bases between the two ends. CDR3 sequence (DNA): TGTGCCAGTGGGAGGTCCCAGGAGCATACGCAGTATTTT. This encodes CASGRSQEHTQYF.

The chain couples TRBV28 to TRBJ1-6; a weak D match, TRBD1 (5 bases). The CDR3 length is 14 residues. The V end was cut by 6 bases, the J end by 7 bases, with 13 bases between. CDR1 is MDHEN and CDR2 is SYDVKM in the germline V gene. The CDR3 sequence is CASSPPQGNSPLHF. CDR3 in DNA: TGTGCCAGCAGCCCCCCCCAGGGCAATTCACCCCTCCACTTT.